The sequence of this T cell receptor beta chain was determined in a study of shared clonotypes between healthy human individuals. This CDR3 contains 13 residues. In germline, CDR1 is ENHRY, CDR2 SYGVKD. V dropped 0 bases and J dropped 5 bases, with 4 bases sitting between them. Turning to this clone: This sample also contains other DNA sequences that code for the same CDR3.

Sequenced by immunoSEQ multiplex PCR; TCRdb stores in-frame clones only, minus some. The data show more than 2 million clones, approximately 95% seen once. The sample taken for sequencing was naive CD4+ T cells sorted from blood. Subset denoted: CD45RA+ positively selected. This rearrangement joins TRBV10-3 to TRBJ1-4, with D hard to call. The source of this sequence is a man younger than 30 in good health. The CDR3 nucleotides read TGTGCCATCAGTGAGTCAGGGAATGAAAAACTGTTTTTT. It encodes CAISESGNEKLFF.